This T cell receptor (beta chain) was found in a study of CD8+ T cells in alopecia areata. To note about this clone: What it recognizes is unknown.

Sequencing used cDNA as its template, made by extracting RNA and reverse transcribing it. Measured with immunoSEQ multiplex PCR; TCRdb has only the in-frame clones, and not every one. There are 140,000 to 150,000 clones in the sample; about three fifths occur only once, and 36% lies in the top ten. Overall study results and limits: Whereas mice showed it more clearly, TCR sharing across patients was murkier, possibly because of HLA. Clonality exceeded that of normal scalp in lesional scalp, most notably in alopecia totalis/universalis.

The sequencing input was CD8+ T cells sorted from blood. This clonotype was obtained from a human donor in good health.

CDR3: CSVATGTTYEQYF. CDR3 DNA: TGCAGCGTCGCGACAGGGACTACCTACGAGCAGTACTTC. This chain joins TRBV29-1 and TRBJ2-7; D may be TRBD1 or TRBD2 (7 bases each). The V gene's germline CDR1 is SQVTM and CDR2 ANQGSEA. The CDR3 is 13 residues long. V lost 6 bases and J lost 2, with 14 bases in between.